Presented here are 2 T cell receptor beta chains from one specimen sequenced in a study of beta chain features in type 1 diabetes. Expressed TCRB transcripts got sequenced, as all isolated RNA was reverse transcribed. The repertoire was sequenced with immunoSEQ multiplex PCR; TCRdb's copy has only in-frame clones and lacks some. This table has over 150,000 clones, less than 9.5% appearing once. Sample: central memory CD4+ T cells from blood. The receptor set was obtained from a man aged 18 to 29 in good health.

The J gene is TRBJ2-6, the V gene TRBV9; D gene uncertain. The CDR3 runs 16 residues. Germline V gene lookup returns CDR1 SGDLS and CDR2 YYNGEE. V was cut by 4 bases and J by 1 base, with 12 bases left in between. CDR3 loop: CASSPLWRSGANVLTF. In nucleotides, the CDR3 is TGTGCCAGCAGCCCCCTCTGGCGGTCTGGGGCCAACGTCCTGACTTTC.

This clone has a count of ten or more. The chain recombines TRBV2 with TRBJ1-2; TRBD1 matches 9 bases. V was pared by 7 bases and J by 1 base, with 4 bases of the junction left unmatched. The CDR3 contains 14 residues. Germline CDR1 SNHLY, CDR2 FYNNEI. The CDR3 protein is CASNGQGYNYGYTF. CDR3 bases: TGTGCCAGCAACGGACAGGGGTATAACTATGGCTACACCTTC. Supplemented by reference TRBV2 and TRBJ1-2, the full variable domain reads EPEVTQTPSHQVTQMGQEVILRCVPISNHLYFYWYRQILGQKVEFLVSFYNNEISEKSEIFDDQFSVERPDGSNFTLKIRSTKLEDSAMYFCASNGQGYNYGYTFGSGTRLTVV.